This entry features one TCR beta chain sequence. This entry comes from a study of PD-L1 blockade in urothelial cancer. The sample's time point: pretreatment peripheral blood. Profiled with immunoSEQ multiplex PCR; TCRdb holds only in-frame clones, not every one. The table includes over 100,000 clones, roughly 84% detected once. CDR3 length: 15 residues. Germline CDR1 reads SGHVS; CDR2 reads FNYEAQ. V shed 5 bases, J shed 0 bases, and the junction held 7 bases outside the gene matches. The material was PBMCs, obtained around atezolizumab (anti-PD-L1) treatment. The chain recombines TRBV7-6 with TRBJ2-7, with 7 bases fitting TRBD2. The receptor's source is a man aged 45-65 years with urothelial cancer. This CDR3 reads CASSALSSGSYEQYF. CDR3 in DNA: TGTGCCAGCAGCGCCCTGTCTAGCGGCTCCTACGAGCAGTACTTC.